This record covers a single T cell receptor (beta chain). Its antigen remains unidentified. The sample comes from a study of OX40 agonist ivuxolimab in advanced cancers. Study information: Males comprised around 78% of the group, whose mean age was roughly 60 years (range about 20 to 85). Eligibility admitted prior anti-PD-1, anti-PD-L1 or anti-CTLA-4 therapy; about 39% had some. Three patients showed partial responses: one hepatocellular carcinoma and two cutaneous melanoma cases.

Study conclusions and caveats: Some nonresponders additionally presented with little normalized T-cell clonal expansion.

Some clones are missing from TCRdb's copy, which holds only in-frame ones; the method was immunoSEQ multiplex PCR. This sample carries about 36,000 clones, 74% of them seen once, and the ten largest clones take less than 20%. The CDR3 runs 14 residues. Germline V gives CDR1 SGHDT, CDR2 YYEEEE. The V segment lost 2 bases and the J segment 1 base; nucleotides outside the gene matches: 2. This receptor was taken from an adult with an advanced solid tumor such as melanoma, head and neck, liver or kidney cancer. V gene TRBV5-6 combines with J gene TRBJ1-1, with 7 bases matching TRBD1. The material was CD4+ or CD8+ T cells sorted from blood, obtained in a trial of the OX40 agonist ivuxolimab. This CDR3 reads CASSLAGGNTEAFF. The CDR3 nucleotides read TGTGCCAGCAGCTTAGCAGGGGGGAACACTGAAGCTTTCTTT.